This TCR beta chain came from a study of shared clonotypes between healthy human individuals. With regard to this clone: With only one base between it and a far larger clone, this is likely a read error.

Repertoires were generated with immunoSEQ multiplex PCR, while TCRdb's copy carries only in-frame clones and drops some. The repertoire includes about 1.1 million clones, approximately 80% of them detected once, and 0.6% to 0.7% sits in the top ten. The CDR3 consists of 12 residues. The V gene's germline CDR1 is SGHTA and CDR2 FQGNSA. V shed 5 bases and J shed 3 bases, with 5 bases lying between them. The chain has TRBV7-2 and TRBJ1-5; D gene uncertain. This clonotype originated in a man in his late teens or twenties in good health. Some clones in this sample may be carry-over from other donors' samples. Sequencing was carried out using memory CD4+ T cells from PBMCs. As to subset: CD45RA-negative fraction. CDR3: CASSPVNQPQHF. For the CDR3, the DNA is TGTGCCAGCAGCCCCGTCAATCAGCCCCAGCATTTT. The variable domain in full, with the rest retrieved from reference TRBV7-2 and TRBJ1-5, is GAGVSQSPSNKVTEKGKDVELRCDPISGHTALYWYRQSLGQGLEFLIYFQGNSAPDKSGLPSDRFSAERTGGSVSTLTIQRTQQEDSAVYLCASSPVNQPQHFGDGTRLSIL.